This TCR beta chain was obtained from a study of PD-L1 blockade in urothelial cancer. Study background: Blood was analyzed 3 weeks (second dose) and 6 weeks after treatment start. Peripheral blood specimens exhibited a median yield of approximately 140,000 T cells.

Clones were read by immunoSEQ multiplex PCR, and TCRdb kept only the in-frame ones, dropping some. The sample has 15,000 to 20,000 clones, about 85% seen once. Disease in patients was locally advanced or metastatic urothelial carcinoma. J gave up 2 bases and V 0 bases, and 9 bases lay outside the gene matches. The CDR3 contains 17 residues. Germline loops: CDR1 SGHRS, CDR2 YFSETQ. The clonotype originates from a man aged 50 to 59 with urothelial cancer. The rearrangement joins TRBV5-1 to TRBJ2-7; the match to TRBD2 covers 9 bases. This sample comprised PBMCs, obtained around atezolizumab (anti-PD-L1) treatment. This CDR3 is CASSLAGGRAPAYEQYF. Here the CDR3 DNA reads TGCGCCAGCAGCTTGGCGGGCGGGAGGGCCCCCGCCTACGAGCAGTACTTC.